This entry lists 20 T cell receptor beta chains sequenced from one sample in a study of tumor-infiltrating lymphocytes in primary liver carcinoma. The researchers produced TCR beta cDNA from approximately 0.45 ug total RNA with a constant-region primer. Nested multiplex PCR, run for three rounds with slightly modified ARM-PCR, yielded TCR beta libraries. TRBV1-TRBV30 forward and Cbeta reverse primers drove the first two roughly 10-cycle rounds. TCRdb analysed the multiplex PCR reads with MiXCR anew, one entry per CDR3 protein. This table has 310,000 or so distinct CDR3 sequences, 45% to 70% appearing once. RNA was extracted from whole blood without cell sorting, alongside germline DNA. Sequenced input: peripheral blood. The receptors derive from a woman between 25 and 40 years old with primary liver carcinoma and hepatitis B virus infection.

This clonotype was seen many times. V gene TRBV6-5 combines with J gene TRBJ2-1; 7 bases match TRBD1. Trimming at V came to 6 bases and at J to 13 bases, leaving 9 bases not matched to a gene. Germline-derived CDR1 and CDR2 are MNHEY and SVGAGI. The CDR3 totals 12 residues. CDR3 in DNA: TGTGCCAGCAGCACAGGGGTAGGGTCCCAGTTCTTC. This encodes CASSTGVGSQFF.

This clonotype was seen more than once but under ten times. V and J are TRBV4-1 and TRBJ1-4; the match to TRBD1 covers 7 bases. The ends lost 4 bases at V and 8 bases at J; junction bases unmatched: 13. Looked up from germline, CDR1 is MGHRA and CDR2 is YSYEKL. The length of the CDR3 is 16 residues. The CDR3 coding sequence is TGCGCCAGCAGCCCGCGAAGTCTGGCAGGGGGAGAAAAACTGTTTTTT. Translation: CASSPRSLAGGEKLFF.

Notes on this clonotype: An end of the junction does not agree with germline; a read error may underlie this. This chain uses TRBV5-6 with TRBJ2-2; D may be TRBD2 (6 bases). The CDR3 runs to 16 residues. Germline CDR1 is SGHDT and CDR2 is YYEEEE. CDR3 DNA: TGTGCCAGCGGCTTGGGGACTCTAAGGGCCACCGGGGAGCTGTTTTTT. This sequence encodes CASGLGTLRATGELFF.

The genes are TRBV5-6 and TRBJ2-7; 8 positions match TRBD1. Germline V CDR1 and CDR2: SGHDT, YYEEEE. With V trimmed by 4 bases and J by 4 bases, 13 bases remained unmatched. This CDR3 region has 16 residues. In DNA, the CDR3 is TGTGCCAGCAGCGACGGACAGGGAACCGCGCTGTACGAGCAGTACTTC. This gives the protein CASSDGQGTALYEQYF.

Comment on this clonotype: The junction differs from germline at one of its ends, possibly a read error. The chain couples TRBV5-1 to TRBJ2-7; D possibly corresponds to TRBD1 (6 bases). The CDR3 has 13 amino acids. Germline assignment: CDR1 SGHRS and CDR2 YFSETQ. The CDR3 here is CASSWDKTCEQYF. The DNA for the CDR3 is TGCGCCAGTAGCTGGGACAAGACCTGCGAGCAGTACTTC.

Concerning this clonotype: In this CDR3 the conserved last residue, phenylalanine or tryptophan, is missing, so a read error is likely. The chain combines TRBV12-3 or TRBV12-4 with TRBJ1-5; D call uncertain. Trimming cost V 3 bases and J 1 base, with 4 bases left between them. The CDR3 is made up of 13 amino acids. In DNA form, the CDR3 reads TGTGCCAGCAGTTTGGGCAGCAATCAGCCCCAGCATTTA. Encoded protein: CASSLGSNQPQHL.

Only a few counts were recorded for this clonotype. One end of the junction fails to match germline, which may point to a read error. The genes are TRBV11-2 and TRBJ2-3; a weak D match, TRBD2 (6 bases). Germline loops: CDR1 SGHAT, CDR2 FQNNGV. CDR3 length equals 14 residues. For the CDR3, the DNA is TGTGCCGGCAGCCCCGGGGGTCACACAGATACGCAGTATTTT. Residues: CAGSPGGHTDTQYF.

CDR3 coding DNA: TGTGCCAGCAGTAGGTCCGGGGGGGACACCATATATTTT. It encodes CASSRSGGDTIYF. The J gene is TRBJ1-3, the V gene TRBV6-1; possible D gene TRBD1, 5 bases. The ends were cut back, 5 bases at V and 8 bases at J, with 13 bases in the middle. Germline CDR1 MNHNS, CDR2 SASEGT. This CDR3 region has 13 residues.

This clonotype has at least ten counts. This chain joins TRBV11-2 and TRBJ2-7; 10 nucleotides align to TRBD1. V trimming: 3 bases; J trimming: 4 bases; junction bases outside the gene matches: 3. This CDR3 region has 14 residues. Germline CDR1 SGHAT, CDR2 FQNNGV. The DNA for the CDR3 is TGTGCCAGCAGCTTGACAGGGGGCCGATACGAGCAGTACTTC. It translates to CASSLTGGRYEQYF.

This clonotype was seen repeatedly, ten times or more. The chain has TRBV4-3 and TRBJ2-5, with D tentatively TRBD1 (5 bases). V gave up 0 bases and J gave up 0 bases, with 11 bases separating them. The germline V gene encodes CDR1 LGHNA and CDR2 YSLEER. CDR3 size: 16 residues. The CDR3 bases are TGCGCCAGCAGCCAAGATAGATCAGGGAACCAAGAGACCCAGTACTTC. This encodes CASSQDRSGNQETQYF.

The rearrangement uses TRBV4-2 and TRBJ1-2; D is possibly TRBD1 (5 bases). Trimming cost V 4 bases and J 4 bases, with 19 bases left between them. There are 16 residues in the CDR3. Germline assignment: CDR1 LGHNA and CDR2 YNFKEQ. DNA for the CDR3: TGTGCCAGCAGCCCGGGGGGAGGGCGAGGAGTCTATGGCTACACCTTC. Translated, it gives CASSPGGGRGVYGYTF.

This clonotype was counted between two and nine times. The chain links TRBV6-1 to TRBJ1-1; the match to TRBD1 covers 7 bases. Germline CDR1 reads MNHNS; CDR2 reads SASEGT. The CDR3 extends over 14 amino acids. The J segment lost 4 bases and the V segment lost 3 bases, leaving 5 bases of the junction unmatched. The CDR3 DNA reads TGTGCCAGCAGTGATGCCAGGGGGTCCACTGAAGCTTTCTTT. Its translation: CASSDARGSTEAFF.

About this clonotype itself: This likely comes from a read error, as the CDR3 has no conserved phenylalanine or tryptophan at its end. This chain links TRBV10-3 with TRBJ2-2; 8 positions match TRBD2. From germline, CDR1 is ENHRY and CDR2 SYGVKD. The CDR3 extends over 17 amino acids. CDR3 in DNA: TGTGCCATCAACCAACCAGCGGGAGAGAATGGAACCGAGGAGCTGTTTCTT. Translating gives CAINQPAGENGTEELFL.

A remark on this clonotype: Germline is not matched at one junction end, which may reflect a read error. The chain employs TRBV12-3 or TRBV12-4 and TRBJ1-6; D is unclear. The CDR3 consists of 12 residues. The CDR3 sequence: CASNPSNSPHHF. CDR3 nucleotides: TGTGCCAGCAACCCCTCGAATTCACCCCACCACTTT.

This clonotype has more than one count but fewer than ten. The chain is built from TRBV6-1 and TRBJ2-5; 11 bases map to TRBD2. The V segment lost 5 bases and the J segment 5 bases; nucleotides outside the gene matches: 7. Germline loops: CDR1 MNHNS, CDR2 SASEGT. The CDR3 has 15 residues. CDR3 DNA sequence: TGTGCCAGCAGTCCACTAGCGGGAGACGTCGAGACCCAGTACTTC. Translating gives CASSPLAGDVETQYF.

This clonotype has just a few counts. A much larger clone differs from this one at a single base, so this may be a read error. The chain employs TRBV5-5 and TRBJ2-1; D gene unclear. Germline CDR1 SGHKS, CDR2 YYEKEE (reference sequence). CDR3 length: 11 residues. The CDR3 reads CVSSLLYEQFF. The CDR3 nucleotides are TGTGTCAGCAGCTTGTTGTATGAGCAGTTCTTC. Full variable domain (outside the CDR3, taken from reference TRBV5-5 and TRBJ2-1): DAGVTQSPTHLIKTRGQQVTLRCSPISGHKSVSWYQQVLGQGPQFIFQYYEKEERGRGNFPDRFSARQFPNYSSELNVNALLLGDSALYLCVSSLLYEQFFGPGTRLTVL.

As for this clonotype: One base away lies a much larger clone, so this may be a sequencing read error. The chain recombines TRBV29-1 with TRBJ2-7; 9 bases line up with TRBD1. The CDR3 totals 15 residues. Germline assignment: CDR1 SQVTM and CDR2 ANQGSEA. V was clipped by 0 bases and J by 6 bases; unmatched bases: 9. The DNA for the CDR3 is TGCAGCGTTGAAGATGCTCGGACAGGGGAACGCGAGCAGTACTTC. As protein: CSVEDARTGEREQYF.

The chain joins TRBV29-1 to TRBJ2-3; tentatively, D is TRBD2 (6 bases). V lost 8 bases and J 4 bases, leaving 16 bases between the germline ends. The germline gives CDR1 SQVTM, CDR2 ANQGSEA. This CDR3 comprises 13 residues. Written as DNA, the CDR3 is TGCAGCATTGCGGGACCTAGCGCAGATACGCAGTATTTT. It yields the protein CSIAGPSADTQYF.

This clonotype was picked up many times. The chain carries TRBV24-1 and TRBJ2-2, with 9 positions matching TRBD1. Germline trimming cut 3 bases from V and 4 bases from J; bases unmatched to any gene: 14. CDR3 length: 19 amino acids. Germline V gene lookup returns CDR1 KGHDR and CDR2 SFDVKD. CDR3 protein: CATSDGRTGVAVVTGELFF. CDR3 DNA: TGTGCCACCAGTGATGGCCGGACAGGGGTGGCGGTGGTCACCGGGGAGCTGTTTTTT.

Comment on this clonotype: This may arise from a read error, as a much more abundant clone is one base away. The chain links TRBV6-1 to TRBJ1-1, with a weak D call TRBD1 (6 bases). Trimming left V 2 bases short and J 7 bases short, with 14 bases between. From germline, CDR1 is MNHNS and CDR2 SASEGT. The CDR3 runs 14 residues. The CDR3 nucleotides are TGTGCCAGCAGTGAACGCAGGGGCTCGGATGAAGCTTTCTTT. Its translation: CASSERRGSDEAFF.